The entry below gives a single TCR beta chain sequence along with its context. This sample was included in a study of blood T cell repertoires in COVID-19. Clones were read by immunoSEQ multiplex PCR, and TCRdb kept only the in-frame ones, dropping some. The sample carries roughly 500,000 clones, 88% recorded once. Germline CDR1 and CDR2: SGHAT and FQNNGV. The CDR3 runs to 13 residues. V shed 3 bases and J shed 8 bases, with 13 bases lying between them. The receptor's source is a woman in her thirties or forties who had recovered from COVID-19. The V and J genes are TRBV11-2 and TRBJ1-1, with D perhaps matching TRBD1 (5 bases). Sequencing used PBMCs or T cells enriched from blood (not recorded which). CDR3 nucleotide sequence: TGTGCCAGCAGCTTGGGACTAGGATCGGAAGCTTTCTTT. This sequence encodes CASSLGLGSEAFF.